The 5 T cell receptor beta chains below all came from one sample that was sequenced in a study of identical twins. TCRdb reprocessed the 5' RACE reads with MiXCR, giving one entry per CDR3 protein. The sample has 350,000 to 450,000 distinct CDR3 sequences; around 20% are singletons. Sequencing used naive T cells sorted from blood. These receptors were collected from a man aged 45-65 years in good health.

The chain uses TRBV4-3 and TRBJ2-3; 8 positions match TRBD2. This CDR3 is 18 amino acids long. Germline assignment: CDR1 LGHNA and CDR2 YSLEER. V shed 0 bases and J 4 bases; nucleotides not matched to a gene: 12. In DNA, the CDR3 is TGCGCCAGCAGCCAAGAGGGAAGCGGGAGAGGGATAGCAGATACGCAGTATTTT. It specifies CASSQEGSGRGIADTQYF.

This clonotype was seen more than once but under ten times. The rearrangement links TRBV9 to TRBJ2-5, with D possibly being TRBD2 (5 bases). This CDR3 comprises 13 residues. Germline loops: CDR1 SGDLS, CDR2 YYNGEE. Deletions cut 3 bases from V and 3 bases from J, with 9 bases between. CDR3 amino acids: CASSAGVEETQYF. The CDR3 DNA is TGTGCCAGCAGCGCCGGGGTGGAAGAGACCCAGTACTTC.

This clonotype was observed at least ten times. This chain joins TRBV10-3 and TRBJ2-3, with 8 bases that match TRBD1. Germline V gives CDR1 ENHRY, CDR2 SYGVKD. The V segment lost 7 bases and the J segment 3 bases; nucleotides outside the gene matches: 9. The CDR3 is 15 amino acids. CDR3 bases: TGTGCCATCACTCAGACAGGGGAAGTGACAGATACGCAGTATTTT. This gives the protein CAITQTGEVTDTQYF.

This chain links TRBV6-1 with TRBJ2-1; 10 bases map to TRBD2. The CDR3 covers 16 residues. The junction had 8 bases not matched to a gene; V was cut back by 6 bases and J by 3 bases. The germline CDR1 and CDR2 sequences are MNHNS and SASEGT. The CDR3 DNA follows: TGTGCCAGCAGCCGGACTAGCGGATACTACTACAATGAGCAGTTCTTC. It yields the protein CASSRTSGYYYNEQFF.

The genes are TRBV12-3 or TRBV12-4 and TRBJ2-7; D not certain. Trimming cost V 4 bases and J 0 bases, with 13 bases left between them. This CDR3 is built from 15 residues. CDR3 DNA sequence: TGTGCCAGCAGTTCCCAGTTACGGCCCTCCTACGAGCAGTACTTC. As protein: CASSSQLRPSYEQYF.